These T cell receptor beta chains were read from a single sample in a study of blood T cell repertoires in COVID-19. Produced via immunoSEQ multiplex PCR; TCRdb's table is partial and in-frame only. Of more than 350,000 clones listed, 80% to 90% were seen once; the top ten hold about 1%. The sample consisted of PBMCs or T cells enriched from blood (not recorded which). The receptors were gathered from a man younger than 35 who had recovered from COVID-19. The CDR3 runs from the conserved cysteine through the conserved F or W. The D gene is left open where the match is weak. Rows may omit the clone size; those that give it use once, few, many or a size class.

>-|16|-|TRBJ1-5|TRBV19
CASSGGNRRSDQPQHF
TGTGCCAGTAGTGGGGGGAACAGGAGATCGGATCAGCCCCAGCATTTT
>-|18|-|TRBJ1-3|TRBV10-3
CAISDRRGHRSSGNTIYF
TGTGCCATCAGTGACCGCCGGGGACATCGCTCCTCTGGAAACACCATATATTTT
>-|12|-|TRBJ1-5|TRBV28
CASSFPLGPQHF
TGTGCCAGCAGTTTTCCCCTAGGGCCCCAGCATTTT
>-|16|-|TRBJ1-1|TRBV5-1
CASSPGPLVERTEAFF
TGCGCCAGCAGCCCAGGGCCCCTGGTCGAAAGGACTGAAGCTTTCTTT
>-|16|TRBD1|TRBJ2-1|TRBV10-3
CAIRHDLGQGKHEQFF
TGTGCCATCAGGCATGATCTGGGACAGGGGAAGCATGAGCAGTTCTTC
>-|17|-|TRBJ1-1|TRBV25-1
CASSEPNPSKGGTEAFF
TGTGCCAGCAGTGAGCCAAACCCCTCGAAAGGGGGCACTGAAGCTTTCTTT
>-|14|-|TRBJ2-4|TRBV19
CASRPGSVGNIQYF
TGTGCCAGTAGACCGGGGTCGGTAGGGAACATTCAGTACTTC
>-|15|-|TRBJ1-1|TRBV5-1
CASSLAWGGSSEAFF
TGCGCCAGCAGCTTGGCCTGGGGAGGGAGCTCTGAAGCTTTCTTT
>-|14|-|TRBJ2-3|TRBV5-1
CASSGGTVPDTQYF
TGCGCCAGCAGCGGAGGGACAGTTCCAGATACGCAGTATTTT
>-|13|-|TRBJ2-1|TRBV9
CASSAHVAHEQFF
TGTGCCAGCAGCGCCCATGTGGCCCATGAGCAGTTCTTC
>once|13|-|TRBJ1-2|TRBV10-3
CAISEGRDYGYTF
TGTGCCATCTCGGAGGGCAGAGACTATGGCTACACCTTC
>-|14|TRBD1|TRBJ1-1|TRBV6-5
CASSRTGQDTEAFF
TGTGCCAGCAGCCGAACCGGACAGGACACTGAAGCTTTCTTT
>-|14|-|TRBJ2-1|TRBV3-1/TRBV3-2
CASSPSAGRSEQFF
TGTGCCAGCAGCCCTTCCGCGGGTCGATCTGAGCAGTTCTTC
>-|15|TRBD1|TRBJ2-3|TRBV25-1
CASSNEGAPWDTQYF
TGTGCCAGCAGTAATGAGGGGGCGCCTTGGGATACGCAGTATTTT
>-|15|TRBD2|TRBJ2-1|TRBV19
CASSSSGRAYNEQFF
TGTGCCAGTAGTAGTAGCGGGAGGGCCTACAATGAGCAGTTCTTC
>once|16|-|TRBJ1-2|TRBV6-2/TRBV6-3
CASSSSDRIANYGYTF
TGTGCCAGCAGTTCCTCGGACAGAATCGCTAACTATGGCTACACCTTC
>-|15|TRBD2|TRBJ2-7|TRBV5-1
CASSSMPSGAYEQYF
TGCGCCAGCAGCTCTATGCCTAGCGGGGCCTACGAGCAGTACTTC
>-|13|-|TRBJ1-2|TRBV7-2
CASSLGRIDGYTF
TGTGCCAGCAGCTTAGGGAGAATCGATGGCTACACCTTC
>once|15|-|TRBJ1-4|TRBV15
CATSRDQGMSEKLFF
TGTGCCACCAGCAGAGATCAGGGGATGAGTGAAAAACTGTTTTTT
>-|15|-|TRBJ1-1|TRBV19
CASSTLRGPNTEAFF
TGTGCCAGTAGTACACTCAGGGGACCAAACACTGAAGCTTTCTTT
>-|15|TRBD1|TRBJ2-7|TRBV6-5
CASSPADRVYDEQYF
TGTGCCAGCAGTCCCGCGGACAGGGTATACGACGAGCAGTACTTC
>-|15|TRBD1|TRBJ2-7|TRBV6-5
CASSSFGQGSHEQYF
TGTGCCAGCAGTTCCTTCGGACAGGGATCCCACGAGCAGTACTTC
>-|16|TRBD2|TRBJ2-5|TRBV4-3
CASSPVLAGGQETQYF
TGCGCCAGCAGTCCCGTACTAGCGGGAGGACAAGAGACCCAGTACTTC
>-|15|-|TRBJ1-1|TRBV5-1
CASSSAQGIYTEAFF
TGCGCCAGCAGTTCGGCTCAGGGAATTTACACTGAAGCTTTCTTT
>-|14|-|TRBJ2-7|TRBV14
CASSHHDRSYEQYF
TGTGCCAGCAGCCATCACGACAGGTCCTACGAGCAGTACTTC
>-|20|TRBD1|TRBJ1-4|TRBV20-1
CSASYLTQTGRSLGSEKLFF
TGCAGTGCTAGTTACCTAACGCAGACAGGGAGAAGCTTGGGCAGTGAAAAACTGTTTTTT
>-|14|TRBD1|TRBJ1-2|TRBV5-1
CASSRTGGADGYTF
TGCGCCAGCAGCAGAACAGGGGGCGCGGATGGCTACACCTTC
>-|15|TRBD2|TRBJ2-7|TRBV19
CASSIGTSGSYEQYF
TGTGCCAGTAGTATCGGGACTAGCGGATCCTACGAGCAGTACTTC
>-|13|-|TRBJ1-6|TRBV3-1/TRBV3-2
CASSPSRVEPLHF
TGTGCCAGCAGCCCCTCGAGGGTTGAACCCCTCCACTTT
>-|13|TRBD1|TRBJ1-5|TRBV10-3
CAIQGAGNQPQHF
TGTGCCATCCAGGGGGCTGGCAATCAGCCCCAGCATTTT
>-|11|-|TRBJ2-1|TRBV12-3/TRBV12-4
CASSRYREEFF
TGTGCCAGCAGCAGATACAGGGAAGAGTTCTTC
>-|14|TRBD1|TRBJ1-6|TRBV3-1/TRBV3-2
CASSQRDSYSPLHF
TGTGCCAGCAGCCAGAGGGACAGTTATTCACCCCTCCACTTT
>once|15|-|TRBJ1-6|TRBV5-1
CASIQAPDSNSPLHF
TGCGCCAGCATACAGGCCCCGGATTCTAATTCACCCCTCCACTTT
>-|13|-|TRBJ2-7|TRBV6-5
CASSYTGTYEQYF
TGTGCCAGCAGTTACACAGGTACCTACGAGCAGTACTTC
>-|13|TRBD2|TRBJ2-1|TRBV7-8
CASTSGVYNEQFF
TGTGCCAGCACAAGCGGGGTCTACAATGAGCAGTTCTTC
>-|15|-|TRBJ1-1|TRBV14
CASSIQQGGYTEAFF
TGTGCCAGCAGCATACAACAGGGAGGGTACACTGAAGCTTTCTTT
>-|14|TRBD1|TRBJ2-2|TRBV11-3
CASSFGTVNGELFF
TGTGCCAGCAGCTTCGGGACAGTGAACGGGGAGCTGTTTTTT
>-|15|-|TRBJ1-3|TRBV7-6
CASSQDFGSRNTIYF
TGTGCCAGCAGCCAGGATTTCGGCAGCAGAAACACCATATATTTT
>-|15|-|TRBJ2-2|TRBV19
CASSSFGMNTGELFF
TGTGCCAGTAGTTCCTTCGGGATGAACACCGGGGAGCTGTTTTTT
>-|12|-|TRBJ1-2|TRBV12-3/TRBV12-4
CASSPQEYGYTF
TGTGCCAGCAGCCCACAGGAGTATGGCTACACCTTC
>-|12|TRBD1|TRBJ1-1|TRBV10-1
CASSRDRGAAFF
TGCGCCAGCAGTCGGGACAGGGGCGCAGCTTTCTTT
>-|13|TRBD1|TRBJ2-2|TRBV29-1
CSVGQTNTGELFF
TGCAGCGTGGGACAGACCAACACCGGGGAGCTGTTTTTT
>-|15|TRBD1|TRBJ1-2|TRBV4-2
CASSQDRGRHYGYTF
TGTGCCAGCAGCCAAGACAGGGGGCGTCACTATGGCTACACCTTC
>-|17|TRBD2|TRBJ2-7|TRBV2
CASSQWGSGRAQGEQYF
TGTGCCAGCAGTCAATGGGGTAGCGGGAGGGCGCAAGGGGAGCAGTACTTC
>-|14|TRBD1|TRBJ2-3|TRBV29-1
CSAGPQGSTDTQYF
TGCAGCGCGGGCCCACAGGGGAGCACAGATACGCAGTATTTT
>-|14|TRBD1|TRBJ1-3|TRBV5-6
CASSWTGRLNTIYF
TGTGCCAGCAGCTGGACAGGGAGGTTAAACACCATATATTTT
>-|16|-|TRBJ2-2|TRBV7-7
CASTPFPGANTGELFF
TGTGCCAGCACCCCCTTCCCAGGCGCGAACACCGGGGAGCTGTTTTTT
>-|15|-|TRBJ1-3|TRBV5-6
CASSLWPGTGNTIYF
TGTGCCAGCAGCTTGTGGCCAGGGACTGGAAACACCATATATTTT
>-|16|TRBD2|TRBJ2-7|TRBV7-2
CASSPAGLAGTSRQYF
TGTGCCAGCAGCCCCGCGGGACTAGCGGGAACAAGCCGGCAGTACTTC
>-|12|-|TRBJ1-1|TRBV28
CASSAGYSEAFF
TGTGCCAGCAGTGCAGGGTACAGCGAAGCTTTCTTT
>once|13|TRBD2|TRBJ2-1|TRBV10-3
CAISGGGEYEQFF
TGTGCCATCAGTGGTGGGGGGGAGTATGAGCAGTTCTTC
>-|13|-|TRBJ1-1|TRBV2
CASSTGQDTEAFF
TGTGCCAGCAGCACAGGGCAGGACACTGAAGCTTTCTTT
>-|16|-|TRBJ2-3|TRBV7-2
CASSLAPAGNTDTQYF
TGTGCCAGCAGCTTAGCGCCGGCGGGGAACACAGATACGCAGTATTTT
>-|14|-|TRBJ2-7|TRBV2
CASSGFRANYEQYF
TGTGCCAGCAGTGGATTCAGGGCGAACTACGAGCAGTACTTC
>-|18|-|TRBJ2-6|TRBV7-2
CASSLFRRGRAGANVLTF
TGTGCCAGCAGCTTATTTAGGCGGGGAAGGGCTGGGGCCAACGTCCTGACTTTC
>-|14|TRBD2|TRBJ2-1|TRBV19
CASNAGGPLHEQFF
TGTGCCAGTAATGCGGGGGGCCCCCTACATGAGCAGTTCTTC
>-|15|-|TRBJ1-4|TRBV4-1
CASSQVPSGRGKLFF
TGCGCCAGCAGCCAAGTTCCTTCAGGGCGGGGAAAACTGTTTTTT
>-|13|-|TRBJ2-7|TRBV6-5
CASRNRPSYEQYF
TGTGCCAGTCGAAACAGGCCATCCTACGAGCAGTACTTC
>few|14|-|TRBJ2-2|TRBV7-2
CASRPGQISGELFF
TGTGCCAGCAGGCCAGGACAGATATCCGGGGAGCTGTTTTTT